Presented here are 17 T cell receptor beta chains from one specimen sequenced in a study of OX40 agonist ivuxolimab in advanced cancers. Profiling relied on immunoSEQ multiplex PCR, and the TCRdb table lists in-frame clones only, not all of them. The sample yields roughly 11,000 clones, around 76% seen once. The sequences come from CD4+ or CD8+ T cells sorted from blood, collected in a trial of the OX40 agonist ivuxolimab. These receptors all come from an adult with an advanced solid tumor such as melanoma, head and neck, liver or kidney cancer.

This clone was counted between two and nine times. Other DNA sequences in the same sample also yield this CDR3. The rearrangement uses TRBV6-6 and TRBJ2-1; perhaps D is TRBD1 or TRBD2 (5 bases each). The CDR3 runs 11 residues. Germline assignment: CDR1 MNHNY and CDR2 SVGAGI (reference sequence). V was trimmed by 2 bases and J by 9 bases, leaving 5 bases between them. CDR3 nucleotides: TGTGCCAGCAGTTACGGGGGTGAGCAGTTCTTC. Translated, it gives CASSYGGEQFF.

This chain joins TRBV28 and TRBJ2-3; no firm D call. The CDR3 loop spans 15 amino acids. Trimming removed 3 bases from V and 2 bases from J, with 12 bases in between. Germline-derived CDR1 and CDR2 are MDHEN and SYDVKM. CDR3 nucleotides: TGTGCCAGCAGTTTTACGTCCCACGACACAGATACGCAGTATTTT. Its translation: CASSFTSHDTDTQYF.

The chain joins TRBV9 to TRBJ2-7; no definite D call. V was clipped by 2 bases and J by 3 bases, with 15 bases between them. The length of the CDR3 is 15 residues. Germline CDR1 is SGDLS and CDR2 is YYNGEE. CDR3 coding DNA: TGTGCCAGCAGCGTGAGTCGTGTAGGAAACTACGAGCAGTACGTC. Protein sequence: CASSVSRVGNYEQYV.

The chain is built from TRBV9 and TRBJ2-1; 11 bases match TRBD1. The germline CDR1 and CDR2 sequences are SGDLS and YYNGEE. Trimming at V came to 0 bases and at J to 10 bases, leaving 6 bases not matched to a gene. The CDR3 has 15 residues. The CDR3 here is CASSVGTGGFLEQFF. The CDR3 region has the DNA TGTGCCAGCAGCGTAGGGACAGGGGGCTTCCTCGAGCAGTTCTTC.

The V gene is TRBV7-7, the J gene TRBJ1-3, with TRBD1 matching 10 bases. Germline CDR1 is SSHAT and CDR2 is FNYEAQ (reference sequence). With 5 bases clipped from V and 0 bases from J, the junction kept 4 bases outside the gene matches. The CDR3 is 16 residues long. CDR3 protein: CASSPDRGHSGNTIYF. The CDR3 DNA reads TGTGCCAGCAGCCCTGACAGGGGGCACTCTGGAAACACCATATATTTT.

The chain recombines TRBV27 with TRBJ2-1, with 13 bases aligning to TRBD2. The V segment lost 6 bases and the J segment 3 bases; nucleotides outside the gene matches: 5. This CDR3 has 16 residues. CDR1 MNHEY and CDR2 SMNVEV come from the germline V gene (reference sequence). This chain's CDR3 is CASRAGTSGIYNEQFF. Here the CDR3 DNA reads TGTGCCAGCAGGGCCGGGACTAGCGGGATCTACAATGAGCAGTTCTTC.

A few counts support this clone. A read error may account for a junction end that differs from germline. J is TRBJ2-7 and V is TRBV5-1; a possible D gene is TRBD2 (6 bases). The CDR3 extends over 14 amino acids. Germline lookup yields CDR1 SGHRS and CDR2 YFSETQ. CDR3 residues: CASSLIASAYEQYF. The DNA of the CDR3 is TGTGCCAGCAGCTTAATCGCTAGCGCCTACGAGCAGTACTTC.

The rearrangement uses TRBV28 and TRBJ2-3, with D possibly matching TRBD2 (6 bases). Germline V CDR1 and CDR2: MDHEN, SYDVKM. V shed 4 bases and J shed 1 base, with 18 bases lying between them. The CDR3 is made up of 17 amino acids. CDR3 coding DNA: TGTGCCAGCAGTTCACGGGACTCCCCTTACGGCACAGATACGCAGTATTTT. Protein product: CASSSRDSPYGTDTQYF.

This chain joins TRBV6-1 and TRBJ2-7; maybe TRBD2 (6 bases). The CDR3 has 16 amino acids. Trimming removed 2 bases at V and 2 bases at J, with 16 bases between. CDR1 and CDR2 from the germline V gene are MNHNS and SASEGT. The CDR3 is CASSEKRGAGPYEQYF. For the CDR3, the DNA is TGTGCCAGCAGTGAAAAGAGGGGTGCGGGACCCTACGAGCAGTACTTC.

The chain recombines TRBV4-2 with TRBJ1-1; no reliable D call. CDR1 is LGHNA and CDR2 is YNFKEQ in the germline V gene. The CDR3 has 14 residues. Between the trimmed V and J ends, which lost 3 bases and 0 bases, there was a span of 8 bases. CDR3 bases: TGTGCCAGCAGCCACGGAAACTTGAACACTGAAGCTTTCTTT. It is translated as CASSHGNLNTEAFF.

V gene TRBV7-3 combines with J gene TRBJ2-1; 12 positions agree with TRBD2. The J segment lost 10 bases and the V segment lost 3 bases, leaving 13 bases of the junction unmatched. The length of the CDR3 is 17 residues. The germline V gene encodes CDR1 SGHTA and CDR2 FQGTGA. For the CDR3, the DNA is TGTGCCAGCAGCTTCTGGAGGACTAGCGGGAAGGCCGAGGAGCAGTTCTTC. It encodes CASSFWRTSGKAEEQFF.

This clone showed up just a few times. The chain couples TRBV27 to TRBJ1-1, with TRBD1 as a possible D gene (6 bases). The CDR3 consists of 12 residues. The germline V gene encodes CDR1 MNHEY and CDR2 SMNVEV (reference sequence). Trimming pared 9 bases from V and 4 bases from J, leaving 12 bases between. CDR3: CASFRGGTEAFF. The CDR3 bases are TGTGCCAGTTTCAGGGGAGGCACTGAAGCTTTCTTT.

V gene TRBV27 combines with J gene TRBJ1-2; possible D gene TRBD1, 5 bases. The CDR3 is 17 residues long. Germline CDR1 reads MNHEY; CDR2 reads SMNVEV (reference sequence). Trimming took 0 bases from V and 4 from J, leaving 18 bases between them. CDR3 residues: CASSLSSPLGEPYGYTF. As DNA, the CDR3 is TGTGCCAGCAGTTTATCTAGCCCCCTGGGGGAACCCTATGGCTACACCTTC.

This chain links TRBV2 with TRBJ2-7; D gene unclear. Germline V gene data show CDR1 as SNHLY and CDR2 as FYNNEI. The CDR3 spans 13 residues. V lost 2 bases and J 1 base, leaving 6 bases between the germline ends. The CDR3 here is CASSETMSYEQYF. The CDR3 coding sequence is TGTGCCAGCAGTGAAACAATGTCCTACGAGCAGTACTTC.

This clone appeared a few times. The chain employs TRBV7-9 and TRBJ2-7; D may be TRBD1 (6 bases). This CDR3 has 15 residues. V was shortened by 3 bases and J by 0 bases, with 12 bases between the two germline ends. Germline CDR1 reads SEHNR; CDR2 reads FQNEAQ (reference sequence). This chain's CDR3 is CASSFLQQGSYEQYF. In DNA, the CDR3 is TGTGCCAGCAGCTTTCTCCAACAGGGCTCCTACGAGCAGTACTTC.

This sequence joins TRBV11-2 and TRBJ2-5; D gene unclear. Germline CDR1 and CDR2: SGHAT and FQNNGV. Trimming shortened V by 5 bases and J by 4 bases, and 8 bases separated the two germline ends. The CDR3 has 12 amino acids. The CDR3 sequence is CASSPEGETQYF. In nucleotides, the CDR3 is TGTGCCAGCAGCCCGGAAGGAGAGACCCAGTACTTC.

This clone appeared a single time. The chain carries TRBV5-1 and TRBJ2-7; D gene unclear. With 1 base removed from V and 2 bases from J, the gap between germline ends came to 7 bases. Germline loops: CDR1 SGHRS, CDR2 YFSETQ. CDR3 size: 13 residues. The CDR3 protein is CASSLTQAYEQYF. In nucleotides, the CDR3 is TGCGCCAGCAGCTTGACCCAGGCCTACGAGCAGTACTTC.